The 21 T cell receptor beta chains below come from one sample, sequenced in a study of blood T cell repertoires in COVID-19. The protocol was immunoSEQ multiplex PCR, while the TCRdb copy is restricted to in-frame clones and leaves out a portion. The sample includes 90,000 to 120,000 clones, under 95% seen only once; the top ten take approximately 1.3%. Sequencing was performed on peripheral blood. Every receptor here comes from a woman aged 25 to 45 with acute or convalescent COVID-19.

This clone was counted a single time. The gene calls are TRBV4-1 and TRBJ1-2; D unclear. This CDR3 spans 15 amino acids. Trimming took off 1 base at V and 3 bases at J, with 12 bases between the two ends. The germline CDR1 and CDR2 sequences are MGHRA and YSYEKL. The CDR3 protein is CASSQVSGGYYGYTF. DNA of the CDR3: TGCGCCAGCAGCCAAGTATCCGGCGGCTACTATGGCTACACCTTC.

In DNA form, the CDR3 reads TGTGCCAGCGAACCACAGGGCGTTTCACCCCTCCACTTT. This codes for CASEPQGVSPLHF. The V call is TRBV2, the J call TRBJ1-6, with D maybe TRBD1 (6 bases). Per germline, CDR1 SNHLY and CDR2 FYNNEI. This CDR3 is built from 13 residues. V dropped 8 bases and J dropped 9 bases, with 14 bases sitting between them.

This chain uses TRBV19 with TRBJ2-5, with a possible D match to TRBD2 (6 bases). Trimming took 4 bases from V and 3 from J, leaving 9 bases between them. The CDR3 spans 13 residues. Germline V gives CDR1 LNHDA, CDR2 SQIVND (reference sequence). CDR3: CASSNGGKETQYF. The CDR3 DNA is TGTGCCAGTAGTAATGGGGGGAAAGAGACCCAGTACTTC.

The CDR3 spells CASTVRWGGTNEKLFF. DNA for the CDR3: TGTGCCAGCACCGTGCGGTGGGGAGGAACTAATGAAAAACTGTTTTTT. The genes are TRBV7-9 and TRBJ1-4; D gene unclear. Trimming removed 7 bases from V and 1 base from J, with 16 bases in between. From germline, CDR1 is SEHNR and CDR2 FQNEAQ (reference sequence). CDR3 length: 16 residues.

V gene TRBV4-3 combines with J gene TRBJ2-1; D might be TRBD2 (6 bases). Germline CDR1 is LGHNA and CDR2 is YSLEER. V lost 0 bases, J lost 1 base, and 22 bases lay in between. CDR3 length: 20 residues. The CDR3 DNA reads as TGCGCCAGCAGCCAAGATAGGTCGACTAGGGTTTGGGAATCCTACAATGAGCAGTTCTTC. The encoded protein is CASSQDRSTRVWESYNEQFF.

This clone was observed a single time. The chain joins TRBV3-1 (or the pseudogene TRBV3-2) to TRBJ2-2; TRBD2 might be the D (6 bases). The CDR3 consists of 20 residues. V was trimmed by 2 bases and J by 4 bases, leaving 26 bases between them. Germline CDR1 is LGHDT and CDR2 is YNNKEL (reference sequence). The CDR3 DNA reads TGTGCCAGCAGCCAAAAAGGGGTGGGGGGACCTCACCTCTTCACCGGGGAGCTGTTTTTT. Protein: CASSQKGVGGPHLFTGELFF.

This chain joins TRBV5-1 and TRBJ1-5; tentative D call: TRBD1 (6 bases). Trimming took 4 bases from V and 7 from J, leaving 18 bases between them. Germline CDR1 reads SGHRS; CDR2 reads YFSETQ. The CDR3 sequence is 15 residues long. The CDR3 sequence: CASSPGAGEGQPQHF. Written as DNA, the CDR3 is TGCGCCAGCAGCCCCGGAGCAGGGGAGGGCCAGCCCCAGCATTTT.

The chain joins TRBV4-2 to TRBJ2-6; 8 positions match TRBD2. CDR3 length equals 18 residues. Germline trimming cut 4 bases from V and 2 bases from J; bases unmatched to any gene: 10. Germline values: CDR1 LGHNA, CDR2 YNFKEQ. This CDR3 is CASSLLAGTPTGANVLTF. The CDR3 DNA follows: TGTGCCAGCAGCCTATTAGCGGGGACCCCCACTGGGGCCAACGTCCTGACTTTC.

This chain uses TRBV27 with TRBJ2-7; D might be TRBD1 (5 bases). Trimming shortened V by 10 bases and J by 4 bases, and 11 bases separated the two germline ends. There are 11 residues in the CDR3. Germline CDR1 is MNHEY and CDR2 is SMNVEV (reference sequence). CDR3 amino acids: CAKLQGYEQYF. CDR3 DNA sequence: TGTGCCAAGCTCCAGGGTTACGAGCAGTACTTC.

The rearrangement links TRBV27 to TRBJ2-7, with D uncertain. Germline lookup yields CDR1 MNHEY and CDR2 SMNVEV (reference sequence). The CDR3 loop spans 13 amino acids. V lost 5 bases and J lost 0, with 8 bases in between. The CDR3 loop is CASSGLFSYEQYF. The CDR3 DNA follows: TGTGCCAGCAGTGGCCTCTTCTCCTACGAGCAGTACTTC.

The V and J genes are TRBV9 and TRBJ2-3; tentatively, D is TRBD2 (6 bases). In germline, CDR1 is SGDLS, CDR2 YYNGEE. Trimming removed 0 bases at V and 4 bases at J, with 9 bases between. The CDR3 loop spans 14 amino acids. CDR3 DNA sequence: TGTGCCAGCAGCGTAGCGGGAGTCCCAGATACGCAGTATTTT. Translated: CASSVAGVPDTQYF.

The chain joins TRBV2 to TRBJ1-3, with D hard to call. Germline CDR1 SNHLY, CDR2 FYNNEI. Trimming removed 6 bases at V and 4 bases at J, with 13 bases between. The CDR3 length is 14 residues. The DNA for the CDR3 is TGTGCCAGCAGGGCTCAGTTTTTCGGAAACACCATATATTTT. Protein: CASRAQFFGNTIYF.

This clone was picked up one time. The chain links TRBV28 to TRBJ1-5; 9 nucleotides line up with TRBD1. The CDR3 has 15 residues. V shed 8 bases and J 8 bases; nucleotides not matched to a gene: 13. From germline, CDR1 is MDHEN and CDR2 SYDVKM. The CDR3 here is CASRDREGGKKPQHF. The CDR3 nucleotides read TGTGCCAGCCGGGACAGGGAGGGAGGCAAGAAGCCCCAGCATTTT.

The rearrangement uses TRBV24-1 and TRBJ2-2; no definite D call. V was trimmed by 4 bases and J by 0 bases, leaving 17 bases between them. CDR3 length: 18 amino acids. Germline CDR1 and CDR2: KGHDR and SFDVKD. The CDR3 loop reads CATSDVIYTDSNTGELFF. CDR3 DNA sequence: TGTGCCACCAGTGACGTGATATATACAGATTCGAACACCGGGGAGCTGTTTTTT.

The genes are TRBV7-8 and TRBJ2-5; 13 nucleotides agree with TRBD2. Germline CDR1 and CDR2: SGHVS and FQNEAQ. Trimming at V came to 5 bases and at J to 5 bases, leaving 5 bases not matched to a gene. This CDR3 is 15 amino acids long. The CDR3 loop reads CASSIGTSGKETQYF. CDR3 in DNA: TGTGCCAGCAGCATTGGGACTAGCGGGAAGGAGACCCAGTACTTC.

The J gene is TRBJ1-1, the V gene TRBV7-2, with D hard to call. The CDR3 has 13 residues. Germline V gene sequence: CDR1 SGHTA, CDR2 FQGNSA. V was clipped by 5 bases and J by 4 bases, with 11 bases between them. This CDR3 reads CASSPGRSTEAFF. In DNA form, the CDR3 reads TGTGCCAGCAGCCCCGGTCGTAGCACTGAAGCTTTCTTT.

The chain has TRBV4-1 and TRBJ1-5, with 7 bases aligning to TRBD1. Trimming cost V 4 bases and J 6 bases; bases outside gene matches: 9. Germline V CDR1 and CDR2: MGHRA, YSYEKL. The CDR3 loop spans 15 amino acids. The CDR3 spells CASSPGAGGGQPQHF. The CDR3 DNA follows: TGCGCCAGCAGCCCGGGGGCAGGGGGAGGTCAGCCCCAGCATTTT.

V is TRBV15 and J is TRBJ1-4; TRBD1 is a possible D gene (6 bases). The germline V gene encodes CDR1 LNHNV and CDR2 YYDKDF (reference sequence). Trimming cost V 1 base and J 1 base, with 13 bases left between them. CDR3 length: 17 amino acids. CDR3 DNA sequence: TGTGCCACCAGCAGAGGTTGGGGGCAGGGAACTAATGAAAAACTGTTTTTT. This sequence encodes CATSRGWGQGTNEKLFF.

This chain joins TRBV19 and TRBJ2-1; TRBD1 matches 8 bases. After removal of 5 bases from V and 3 bases from J, the junction contained 6 bases not matched to a gene. Germline V gene data show CDR1 as LNHDA and CDR2 as SQIVND (reference sequence). CDR3 length: 15 amino acids. CDR3 sequence (DNA): TGTGCCAGTAGTGTCGGACAGGGTGGCTACAATGAGCAGTTCTTC. As protein: CASSVGQGGYNEQFF.

V is TRBV30 and J is TRBJ1-5; D not resolved. V gave up 0 bases and J gave up 4 bases, with 10 bases separating them. This CDR3 comprises 14 residues. Germline V gives CDR1 GTSNPN, CDR2 SVGIG (reference sequence). CDR3 protein: CAWSVNPRNQPQHF. The CDR3 nucleotides read TGTGCCTGGAGTGTTAACCCCAGAAATCAGCCCCAGCATTTT.

The genes are TRBV7-7 and TRBJ2-1, with D perhaps matching TRBD2 (5 bases). The CDR3 covers 17 residues. The ends were cut back, 2 bases at V and 6 bases at J, with 20 bases in the middle. The V gene's germline CDR1 is SSHAT and CDR2 FNYEAQ (reference sequence). The CDR3 protein is CASSLTMEVGPSNEQFF. Written as DNA, the CDR3 is TGTGCCAGCAGCTTAACCATGGAGGTCGGACCTTCCAATGAGCAGTTCTTC.